This TCR beta chain was obtained from a study of Ad26.COV2.S vaccination and SARS-CoV-2 variants. About the study: Vaccine-arm donor from the placebo-controlled COV1001 Ad26.COV2.S trial. Administration of Ad26.COV2.S was intramuscular, either once or twice 56 days apart. Study-wide results and caveats: Recipients given vaccine exceeded placebo recipients in spike-specific TCR breadth. The TCR breadth and depth analyses may have understated or missed part of the total T cell responses.

This CDR3 spans 16 amino acids. Germline CDR1 reads MNHEY; CDR2 reads SVGEGT. Trimming shortened V by 4 bases and J by 9 bases, and 24 bases separated the two germline ends. Some clones are missing from TCRdb's copy, which holds only in-frame ones; the method was immunoSEQ multiplex PCR. Found here are about 280,000 clones, 70% to 90% of them singletons; the top ten hold more than 2.5%. Comments on this clone: Its antigen remains unidentified.

Treatment defined: over 15 received Ad26.COV2.S at low or high dose, single or two shots; several received placebo; per-sample allocation not given. Collection of the samples took place on day 63 after the first injection of vaccine or placebo. The clonotype was recovered from a person aged 18-65 years who received the Ad26.COV2.S COVID-19 vaccine or a placebo. V is TRBV6-2 or TRBV6-3 and J is TRBJ2-5, with D hard to call. The starting material was peripheral blood, obtained in a trial of Ad26.COV2.S vaccine versus placebo. The CDR3 coding sequence is TGTGCCAGCAGTTCCCTGGGTCGGACGGATTCATCGTCCCAGTACTTC. Residues: CASSSLGRTDSSSQYF.